This record concerns one T cell receptor (beta chain) sequence. The data are from a study of blood T cell repertoires in COVID-19. At the level of the study: Samples representing acute and convalescent COVID-19 were sourced from the United States, Italy and Spain. The cDNA or gDNA used as material had been derived from T cells, B-cell-depleted T cells, or PBMCs.

Trimming left V 1 base short and J 0 bases short, with 10 bases between. CDR1 and CDR2 (germline): KGHSH, LQKENI. This CDR3 is built from 16 residues. In the authors' workflow: How many nucleated cells were present was estimated from reference gene primer amplification. Generated by immunoSEQ multiplex PCR, the TCRdb table keeps only in-frame clones and is missing some. D and trimming were read from the DNA, whereas the V and J calls and clone size are those reported in that table. The sample lists roughly 190,000 clones, around 90% seen once, with 0.5% to 0.6% in the top ten. The sequence came from a man aged 50 or older with acute or convalescent COVID-19. V usage is TRBV18 and J usage is TRBJ2-1; no reliable D call. Input material: peripheral blood. CDR3 DNA: TGTGCCAGCTCACCACTCACAGTCTACTCCTACAATGAGCAGTTCTTC. Amino acids: CASSPLTVYSYNEQFF.